This T cell receptor (beta chain) originates from a study of T cells in Graves' hyperthyroidism and ophthalmopathy. There were TCR beta CDR3 regions amplified from RNA transcripts. Using the HTBI primer set, a first-round RT-PCR was run on the TCR CDR3. One entry per CDR3 protein results from TCRdb running MiXCR on the multiplex PCR reads. Of about 640,000 distinct CDR3 sequences in the sample, 45% were seen once. Comments on this clonotype: Its target is not known.

V lost 4 bases and J 4 bases, leaving 13 bases between the germline ends. The CDR3 extends over 14 amino acids. The study left out patients who had uncontrolled infection, other autoimmune disease, pregnancy or lactation. Study observations and caveats: Also found in blood were most expanded thyroid clonotypes above 0.001.

The chain carries TRBV12-3 or TRBV12-4 and TRBJ1-2, with D possibly matching TRBD1 (5 bases). The source is an adult man with Graves' disease, either hyperthyroidism or ophthalmopathy (not recorded which). Material for sequencing was peripheral blood or thyroid tissue (not recorded which). The CDR3 region has the DNA TGTGCCAGCAGTTACGCCGGGGCAACCTATGGCTACACCTTC. Protein sequence: CASSYAGATYGYTF.